This TCR delta chain appears in the sequencing data of a study of gamma-delta T cells after stem cell transplantation. TCRdb re-called the RT-PCR reads using CATT. The sample carries fewer than 2,500 delta-chain clones, approximately 1.2% recorded once. Looked up from germline, CDR1 is GEAIGNYY and CDR2 is EKD. Trimming took 1 base from V and 2 from J, leaving 19 bases between them. The CDR3 loop spans 17 amino acids. This clone qualifies as hyperexpanded. This specimen includes other DNA sequences encoding the same CDR3. The TCR was taken from a human donor. It is not recorded whose cells these are; they may come from a transplant donor. Sequences were obtained from gamma-delta T cells. The chain uses TRDV2 and TRDJ1; possibly TRDD3 for D (5 bases). The CDR3 protein is CACDTWAPDGGTDKLIF. The CDR3 region has the DNA TGTGCCTGTGACACGTGGGCCCCCGACGGGGGGACCGATAAACTCATCTTT.